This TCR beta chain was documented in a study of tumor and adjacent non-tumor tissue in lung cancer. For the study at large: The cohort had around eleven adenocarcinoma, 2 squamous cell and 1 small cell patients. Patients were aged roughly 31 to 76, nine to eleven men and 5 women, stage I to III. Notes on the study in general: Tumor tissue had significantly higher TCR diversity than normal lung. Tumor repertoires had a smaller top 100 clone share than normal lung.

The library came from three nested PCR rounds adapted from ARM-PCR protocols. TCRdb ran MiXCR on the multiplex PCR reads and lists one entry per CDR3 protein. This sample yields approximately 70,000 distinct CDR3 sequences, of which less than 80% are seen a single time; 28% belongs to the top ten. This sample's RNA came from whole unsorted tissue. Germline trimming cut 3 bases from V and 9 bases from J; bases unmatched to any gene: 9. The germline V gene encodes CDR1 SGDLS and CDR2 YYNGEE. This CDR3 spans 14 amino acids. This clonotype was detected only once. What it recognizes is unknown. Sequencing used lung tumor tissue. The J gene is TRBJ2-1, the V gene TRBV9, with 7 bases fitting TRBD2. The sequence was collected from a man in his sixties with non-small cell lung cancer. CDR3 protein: CASSAHGGFVEQFF. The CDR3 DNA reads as TGTGCCAGCAGCGCACACGGGGGGTTCGTTGAGCAGTTCTTC. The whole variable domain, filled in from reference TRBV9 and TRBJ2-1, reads DSGVTQTPKHLITATGQRVTLRCSPRSGDLSVYWYQQSLDQGLQFLIQYYNGEERAKGNILERFSAQQFPDLHSELNLSSLELGDSALYFCASSAHGGFVEQFFGPGTRLTVL.